The 5 T cell receptor beta chains below all came from one sample that was sequenced in a study of regulatory T cells in long-lasting Graves disease (dated by TCRdb to about 2021). The sample's time point label, decoded: newly diagnosed GD, antithyroid drugs for less than 3 months. For both TCR sequencing and RNA sequencing, RNA was extracted from PBMCs in TRIzol. Library preparation was by multiplex PCR. The sequencer listed for this sample is Illumina HiSeq 4000. To build TCR beta libraries, CDR3 regions were amplified by Arm-PCR using iRepertoire HTBI primers. The public reads were reprocessed in TCRdb via fastp at Q25 and MiXCR, keeping in-frame beta chains. Entries that share a CDR3 protein sequence are merged under the most common genes and DNA. The sample table lists some 450,000 distinct CDR3 sequences, about a sixth of them with a count of one. About 10% of the sample goes to the ten largest clones.

The same specimen was also included in a second study, on T cells in Graves' hyperthyroidism and ophthalmopathy.

This sample comprised peripheral blood mononuclear cells (PBMCs), obtained at new diagnosis, from a patient treated with antithyroid drugs. The receptor set was obtained from a woman under 40 with Graves disease. Donor details come from another sample of the same person, matched by shared clones.

The chain recombines TRBV28 with TRBJ1-2; D possibly corresponds to TRBD1 (5 bases). Germline V lookup: CDR1 MDHEN, CDR2 SYDVKM. V was pared by 2 bases and J by 4 bases, with 20 bases between. The CDR3 sequence is 17 residues long. The CDR3 spells CASSLVFGSGTVYGYTF. In DNA form, the CDR3 reads TGTGCCAGCAGTTTAGTTTTTGGGTCAGGGACGGTCTATGGCTACACCTTC.

Concerning this clonotype itself: A much bigger clone sits one base away, suggesting this may be a read error. Without the conserved terminal phenylalanine or tryptophan, this CDR3 likely stems from a read error. The chain recombines TRBV19 with TRBJ1-1, with a possible D match to TRBD1 (6 bases). The CDR3 has 14 residues. Germline V gene lookup returns CDR1 LNHDA and CDR2 SQIVND (reference sequence). V was clipped by 3 bases and J by 7 bases, with 15 bases between them. The CDR3 bases are TGTGCCAGTAGTATCCCCGGGGGCCACGGTGAAGCTTTCCTT. Amino acid sequence: CASSIPGGHGEAFL.

This clonotype occurred many times. The gene calls are TRBV3-1 and TRBJ1-2; D unresolved. The CDR3 has 12 amino acids. The V gene's germline CDR1 is LGHDT and CDR2 YNNKEL (reference sequence). Trimming pared 1 base from V and 7 bases from J, leaving 7 bases between. CDR3 nucleotides: TGTGCCAGCAGCCAAGCCTCTTCTGGCTACACCTTC. This translates into CASSQASSGYTF.

The chain has TRBV12-3 or TRBV12-4 and TRBJ2-2; no clear D gene. V lost 3 bases to trimming and J lost 6 bases, with 5 bases between them. The CDR3 sequence is 12 residues long. The CDR3 is CASSFYSGELFF. CDR3 nucleotides: TGTGCCAGCAGTTTTTATTCCGGGGAGCTGTTTTTT.

This clonotype has at least ten counts. This chain connects TRBV6-1 to TRBJ2-5, with D unclear. Per the germline V gene, CDR1 is MNHNS and CDR2 is SASEGT. V dropped 6 bases and J dropped 2 bases, with 22 bases sitting between them. The CDR3 runs to 17 residues. CDR3 DNA sequence: TGTGCCAGCAGCTCCCAATCCCCCCTAGTCACACAAGAGACCCAGTACTTC. Translation: CASSSQSPLVTQETQYF.